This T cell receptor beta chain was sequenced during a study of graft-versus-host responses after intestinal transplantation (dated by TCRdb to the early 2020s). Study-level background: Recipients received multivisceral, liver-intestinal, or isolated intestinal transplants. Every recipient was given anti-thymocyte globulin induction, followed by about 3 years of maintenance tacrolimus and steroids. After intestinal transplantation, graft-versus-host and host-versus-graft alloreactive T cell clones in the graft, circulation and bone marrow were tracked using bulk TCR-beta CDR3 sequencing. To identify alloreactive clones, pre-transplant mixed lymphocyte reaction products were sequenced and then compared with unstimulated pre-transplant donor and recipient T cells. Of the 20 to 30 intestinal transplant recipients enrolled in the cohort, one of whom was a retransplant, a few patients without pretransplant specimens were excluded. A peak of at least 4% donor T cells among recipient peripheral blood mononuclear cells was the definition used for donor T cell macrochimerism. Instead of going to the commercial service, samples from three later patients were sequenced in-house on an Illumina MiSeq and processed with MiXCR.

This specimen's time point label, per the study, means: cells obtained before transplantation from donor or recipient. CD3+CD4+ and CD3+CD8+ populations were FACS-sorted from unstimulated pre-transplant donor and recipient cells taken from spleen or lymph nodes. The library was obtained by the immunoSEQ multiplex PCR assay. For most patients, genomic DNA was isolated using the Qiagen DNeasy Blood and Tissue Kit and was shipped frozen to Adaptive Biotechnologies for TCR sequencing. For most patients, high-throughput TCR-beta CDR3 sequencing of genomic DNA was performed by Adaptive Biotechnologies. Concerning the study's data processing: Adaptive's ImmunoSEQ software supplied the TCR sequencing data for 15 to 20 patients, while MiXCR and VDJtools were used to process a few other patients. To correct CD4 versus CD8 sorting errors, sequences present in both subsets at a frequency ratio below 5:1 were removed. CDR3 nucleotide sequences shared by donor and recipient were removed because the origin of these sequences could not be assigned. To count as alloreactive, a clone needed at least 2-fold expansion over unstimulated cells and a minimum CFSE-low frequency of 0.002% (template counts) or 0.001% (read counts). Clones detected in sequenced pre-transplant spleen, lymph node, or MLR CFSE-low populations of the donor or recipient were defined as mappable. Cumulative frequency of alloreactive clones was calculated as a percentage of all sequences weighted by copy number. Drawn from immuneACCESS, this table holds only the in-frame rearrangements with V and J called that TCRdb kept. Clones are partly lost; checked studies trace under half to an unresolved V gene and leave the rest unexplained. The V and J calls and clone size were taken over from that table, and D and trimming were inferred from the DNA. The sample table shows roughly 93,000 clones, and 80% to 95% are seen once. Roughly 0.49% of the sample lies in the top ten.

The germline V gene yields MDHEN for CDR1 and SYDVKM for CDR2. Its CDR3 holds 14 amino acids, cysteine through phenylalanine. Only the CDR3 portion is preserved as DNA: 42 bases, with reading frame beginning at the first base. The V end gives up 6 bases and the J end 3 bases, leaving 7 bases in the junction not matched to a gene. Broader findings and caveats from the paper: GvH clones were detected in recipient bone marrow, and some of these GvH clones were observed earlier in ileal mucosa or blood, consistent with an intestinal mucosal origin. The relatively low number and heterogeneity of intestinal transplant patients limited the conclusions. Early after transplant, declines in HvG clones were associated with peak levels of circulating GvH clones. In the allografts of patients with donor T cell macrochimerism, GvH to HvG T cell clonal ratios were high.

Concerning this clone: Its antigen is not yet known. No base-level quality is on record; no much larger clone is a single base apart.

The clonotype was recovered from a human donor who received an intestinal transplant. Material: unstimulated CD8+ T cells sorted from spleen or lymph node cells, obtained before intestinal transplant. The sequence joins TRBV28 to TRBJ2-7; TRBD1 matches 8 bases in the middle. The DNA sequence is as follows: TGTGCCAGCAGGGACCGGGACAGGATCTACGAGCAGTACTTC. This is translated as CASRDRDRIYEQYF.